These 28 T cell receptor beta chains originate from one sample sequenced in a study of pediatric ulcerative colitis (dated by TCRdb to 2018 to 2020). The library was made by the immunoSEQ multiplex PCR assay. The table was pulled from immuneACCESS by TCRdb, which kept in-frame rearrangements only. Such tables lose some clones; where checked, under half of the loss comes from unresolved V genes, and the rest has no known cause. The sample yields 30,000 to 35,000 clones; roughly 77% were counted once. The ten biggest clones cover 1.1% of the sample. During colonoscopy, one to two pinch biopsies were obtained from the rectum for research. The specimen sequenced was gut tissue. The receptors stem from a boy younger than 18 with mild ulcerative colitis.

The V and J genes are TRBV6-4 and TRBJ2-3; D is undetermined. Germline loops: CDR1 MRHNA, CDR2 SNTAGT. With 2 bases removed from V and 1 base from J, the gap between germline ends came to 4 bases. The length of the CDR3 is 13 residues. The DNA of the CDR3 is TGTGCCAGCAGTGACGGGGGCACAGATACGCAGTATTTT. This sequence encodes CASSDGGTDTQYF.

The rearrangement links TRBV29-1 to TRBJ2-3, with D possibly TRBD1 on 5 matching bases. Trimming took off 7 bases at V and 2 bases at J, with 13 bases between the two ends. Germline V gene sequence: CDR1 SQVTM, CDR2 ANQGSEA. This CDR3 is built from 13 residues. The CDR3 protein is CSGGWGLTDTQYF. The CDR3 DNA is TGCAGCGGGGGCTGGGGCCTCACAGATACGCAGTATTTT.

The V call is TRBV7-6, the J call TRBJ1-3; a weak D match, TRBD1 (6 bases). Per germline, CDR1 SGHVS and CDR2 FNYEAQ. The CDR3 extends over 15 amino acids. The V gene lost 5 bases and the J gene lost 0 bases, with 11 bases spanning the gap. CDR3 residues: CASSPDRASGNTIYF. In DNA form, the CDR3 reads TGTGCCAGCAGCCCGGACAGAGCCTCTGGAAACACCATATATTTT. The whole variable domain, remainder taken from reference TRBV7-6 and TRBJ1-3, is GAGVSQSPRYKVTKRGQDVALRCDPISGHVSLYWYRQALGQGPEFLTYFNYEAQQDKSGLPNDRFSAERPEGSISTLTIQRTEQRDSAMYRCASSPDRASGNTIYFGEGSWLTVV.

V and J are TRBV11-1 and TRBJ2-5; 13 nucleotides match TRBD2. V trimming: 5 bases; J trimming: 7 bases; junction bases outside the gene matches: 10. Germline assignment: CDR1 SGHAT and CDR2 FQDESV (reference sequence). CDR3 length: 16 residues. CDR3 sequence reads: CASSAPGLAGLGTQYF. The DNA of the CDR3 is TGTGCCAGCAGCGCCCCGGGACTAGCGGGATTGGGGACCCAGTACTTC.

The gene calls are TRBV7-8 and TRBJ1-2; D remains ambiguous. Trimming pared 5 bases from V and 4 bases from J, leaving 11 bases between. The germline V gene encodes CDR1 SGHVS and CDR2 FQNEAQ. The CDR3 sequence is 13 residues long. The chain's CDR3 is CASSPGSPYGYTF. CDR3 coding DNA: TGTGCCAGCAGCCCCGGCAGCCCCTATGGCTACACCTTC.

This clone was seen a single time. The chain has TRBV5-4 and TRBJ1-5; possible D gene TRBD1, 5 bases. CDR3 length: 13 amino acids. Trimming left V 0 bases short and J 5 bases short, with 6 bases between. Germline assignment: CDR1 SGHNT and CDR2 YYREEE (reference sequence). For the CDR3, the DNA is TGTGCCAGCAGCTTGGGCAGGGATCAGCCCCAGCATTTT. Translating it yields CASSLGRDQPQHF.

This chain connects TRBV4-1 to TRBJ1-1, with TRBD1 identical over 7 bases. The CDR3 totals 15 residues. Germline V gene sequence: CDR1 MGHRA, CDR2 YSYEKL. The J segment lost 3 bases and the V segment lost 2 bases, leaving 6 bases of the junction unmatched. The CDR3 bases are TGCGCCAGCAGCCAAAACAGGGGTGTTTACACTGAAGCTTTCTTT. Its protein product is CASSQNRGVYTEAFF.

The rearrangement links TRBV2 to TRBJ1-5; D uncertain. Trimming shortened V by 4 bases and J by 4 bases, and 11 bases separated the two germline ends. The CDR3 is made up of 14 amino acids. Per the germline V gene, CDR1 is SNHLY and CDR2 is FYNNEI. In DNA, the CDR3 is TGTGCCAGCAGTGCGCGCCAGGTTAATCAGCCCCAGCATTTT. Protein sequence: CASSARQVNQPQHF. Full variable domain (remainder filled in from reference TRBV2 and TRBJ1-5): EPEVTQTPSHQVTQMGQEVILRCVPISNHLYFYWYRQILGQKVEFLVSFYNNEISEKSEIFDDQFSVERPDGSNFTLKIRSTKLEDSAMYFCASSARQVNQPQHFGDGTRLSIL.

The chain uses TRBV11-2 and TRBJ1-4; no firm D call. With 0 bases removed from V and 10 bases from J, the gap between germline ends came to 6 bases. The CDR3 contains 12 residues. Germline CDR1 and CDR2: SGHAT and FQNNGV. The CDR3: CASSLDAAKLFF. The CDR3 region has the DNA TGTGCCAGCAGCTTAGATGCCGCAAAACTGTTTTTT.

The CDR3 reads CASSSTQGFIFTEAFF. For the CDR3, the DNA is TGTGCCAGCAGCTCGACTCAGGGTTTCATTTTCACTGAAGCTTTCTTT. This rearrangement joins TRBV5-6 to TRBJ1-1, with TRBD1 as a possible D gene (5 bases). The V and J ends lost 3 bases and 4 bases respectively, with 19 bases between them. Germline loops: CDR1 SGHDT, CDR2 YYEEEE. This CDR3 has 16 amino acids.

This clone was recorded a few times. The CDR3 region is CASGQGYQPQHF. The CDR3 DNA reads as TGTGCCAGCGGCCAGGGGTATCAGCCCCAGCATTTT. J is TRBJ1-5 and V is TRBV6-1; D is possibly TRBD1 (6 bases). The CDR3 is 12 residues long. With 8 bases removed from V and 5 bases from J, the gap between germline ends came to 10 bases. Germline lookup yields CDR1 MNHNS and CDR2 SASEGT.

The chain recombines TRBV19 with TRBJ1-2, with D tentatively TRBD1 (6 bases). Trimming shortened V by 5 bases and J by 4 bases, and 14 bases separated the two germline ends. The germline V gene has CDR1 LNHDA and CDR2 SQIVND (reference sequence). The CDR3 consists of 14 residues. The CDR3 coding sequence is TGTGCCAGTAGTCTACAGGGTTTCGTCTATGGCTACACCTTC. This encodes CASSLQGFVYGYTF.

This clone has just a few counts. This rearrangement joins TRBV5-1 to TRBJ1-2, with TRBD1 identical over 8 bases. The CDR3 extends over 17 amino acids. CDR1 is SGHRS, CDR2 YFSETQ, per germline. After removal of 0 bases from V and 2 bases from J, the junction contained 9 bases not matched to a gene. CDR3 loop: CASSLGTGYFENYGYTF. The CDR3 DNA is TGCGCCAGCAGCTTGGGGACAGGGTACTTCGAAAACTATGGCTACACCTTC.

This sequence joins TRBV5-1 and TRBJ2-5, with D perhaps matching TRBD2 (6 bases). Germline CDR1 is SGHRS and CDR2 is YFSETQ. This CDR3 is 13 amino acids long. Trimming took 6 bases from V and 5 from J, leaving 14 bases between them. Here the CDR3 DNA reads TGCGCCAGCACCGTGGCGGGGTTCGAGACCCAGTACTTC. Translated, it gives CASTVAGFETQYF.

This clone was counted between two and nine times. CDR3 sequence reads: CASSLGQGLGSPLHF. The CDR3 coding sequence is TGTGCCAGCAGCTTGGGACAGGGATTAGGTTCACCCCTCCACTTT. The chain links TRBV5-7 to TRBJ1-6, with 7 nucleotides matching TRBD1. TRBV5-7 is given ORF status, its function remaining uncertain. This CDR3 has 15 residues. The V and J ends lost 0 bases and 9 bases, in that order; junction bases with no gene match: 6.

The chain couples TRBV10-3 to TRBJ1-1, with TRBD1 matching 7 bases. The CDR3 is 13 amino acids. The ends lost 10 bases at V and 1 base at J; junction bases unmatched: 6. Germline values: CDR1 ENHRY, CDR2 SYGVKD. CDR3 protein: CATGGQQNTEAFF. CDR3 coding DNA: TGTGCCACCGGGGGACAGCAGAACACTGAAGCTTTCTTT.

The chain combines TRBV15 with TRBJ2-3; 8 bases are shared with TRBD1. The length of the CDR3 is 16 residues. With 3 bases clipped from V and 2 bases from J, the junction kept 7 bases outside the gene matches. Germline V gene data show CDR1 as LNHNV and CDR2 as YYDKDF (reference sequence). The DNA for the CDR3 is TGTGCCACCAGCAGTAGAACAGGGGGGACCACAGATACGCAGTATTTT. Amino acids: CATSSRTGGTTDTQYF.

This chain connects TRBV7-6 to TRBJ1-2; 9 nucleotides line up with TRBD1. There are 15 residues in the CDR3. From germline, CDR1 is SGHVS and CDR2 FNYEAQ. With 4 bases clipped from V and 8 bases from J, the junction kept 11 bases outside the gene matches. DNA of the CDR3: TGTGCCAGCAGCTCTCTGAGGGACAGGGAGGACGGCTACACCTTC. Residues: CASSSLRDREDGYTF.

The V call is TRBV5-6, the J call TRBJ2-5; possibly TRBD1 or TRBD2 for D (5 bases each). In germline, CDR1 is SGHDT, CDR2 YYEEEE. Trimming shortened V by 5 bases and J by 3 bases, and 11 bases separated the two germline ends. The CDR3 has 13 residues. The CDR3 coding sequence is TGTGCCAGCAGTGTGTGGGGGAAAGAGACCCAGTACTTC. As protein: CASSVWGKETQYF.

The chain recombines TRBV5-1 with TRBJ2-4, with TRBD1 identical over 9 bases. The V segment lost 0 bases and the J segment 0 bases; nucleotides outside the gene matches: 4. The CDR3 has 17 amino acids. Germline CDR1 is SGHRS and CDR2 is YFSETQ. The CDR3 spells CASSLAYRGRAKNIQYF. CDR3 DNA sequence: TGCGCCAGCAGCTTGGCGTACAGGGGGCGAGCCAAAAACATTCAGTACTTC. The whole variable domain, filled in from reference TRBV5-1 and TRBJ2-4, reads KAGVTQTPRYLIKTRGQQVTLSCSPISGHRSVSWYQQTPGQGLQFLFEYFSETQRNKGNFPGRFSGRQFSNSRSEMNVSTLELGDSALYLCASSLAYRGRAKNIQYFGAGTRLSVL.

This rearrangement joins TRBV7-2 to TRBJ2-7; D might be TRBD1 (5 bases). Trimming cost V 2 bases and J 6 bases, with 17 bases left between them. Germline CDR1 and CDR2: SGHTA and FQGNSA. This CDR3 is built from 15 residues. The CDR3 coding sequence is TGTGCCAGCAGCTTAAATATCAGGGTTCAAGGCGAGCAGTACTTC. As protein: CASSLNIRVQGEQYF.

The J gene is TRBJ1-4, the V gene TRBV6-1, with TRBD1 as a possible D gene (6 bases). There are 16 residues in the CDR3. The V gene's germline CDR1 is MNHNS and CDR2 SASEGT. The V and J ends lost 3 bases and 1 base respectively, with 12 bases between them. In DNA, the CDR3 is TGTGCCAGCAGTGACCAGGGGCAGGGAACTAATGAAAAACTGTTTTTT. Translating gives CASSDQGQGTNEKLFF.

The chain is built from TRBV4-1 and TRBJ2-3; 12 positions match TRBD2. Trimming cost V 4 bases and J 5 bases; bases outside gene matches: 7. CDR3 length: 16 amino acids. Germline V lookup: CDR1 MGHRA, CDR2 YSYEKL. This CDR3 is CASSLLAGGLLDTQYF. The CDR3 DNA reads as TGCGCCAGCAGCCTACTAGCGGGGGGCCTGTTAGATACGCAGTATTTT.

The chain uses TRBV6-4 and TRBJ1-4, with unresolved D. Germline V gene sequence: CDR1 MRHNA, CDR2 SNTAGT. The germline V and J ends were trimmed by 3 bases and 7 bases, with 15 bases remaining between them. The CDR3 runs to 15 residues. CDR3 residues: CASSDEEGVGEKLFF. The CDR3, as DNA: TGTGCCAGCAGTGATGAAGAGGGAGTGGGTGAAAAACTGTTTTTT.

This rearrangement joins TRBV9 to TRBJ1-2, with 8 bases matching TRBD1. J lost 8 bases, V lost 2 bases, and 8 bases had no gene match. CDR1 and CDR2 from the germline V gene are SGDLS and YYNGEE. CDR3 length equals 14 residues. CDR3: CASSVRQGAEGYTF. For the CDR3, the DNA is TGTGCCAGCAGCGTCCGCCAGGGGGCGGAGGGCTACACCTTC. The whole variable domain, filled in from reference TRBV9 and TRBJ1-2, reads DSGVTQTPKHLITATGQRVTLRCSPRSGDLSVYWYQQSLDQGLQFLIQYYNGEERAKGNILERFSAQQFPDLHSELNLSSLELGDSALYFCASSVRQGAEGYTFGSGTRLTVV.

CDR3 sequence (DNA): TGTGCCAGCAGCTTAGCGCAAAGGGTTGGAGCCAACTATGGCTACACCTTC. This codes for CASSLAQRVGANYGYTF. V and J are TRBV7-2 and TRBJ1-2, with D hard to call. The CDR3 consists of 17 residues. The ends were cut back, 0 bases at V and 2 bases at J, with 16 bases in the middle. Germline values: CDR1 SGHTA, CDR2 FQGNSA.

The CDR3 loop is CASSLAEDEKETQYF. Here the CDR3 DNA reads TGTGCCAGCAGCTTAGCTGAGGACGAAAAAGAGACCCAGTACTTC. The chain couples TRBV7-9 to TRBJ2-5; D remains ambiguous. V dropped 0 bases and J dropped 3 bases, with 11 bases sitting between them. This CDR3 has 15 residues. Looked up from germline, CDR1 is SEHNR and CDR2 is FQNEAQ (reference sequence).

CDR3 DNA sequence: TGTGCCAGCAGAGGTAGCGGGGGGGCCACCGGGGAGCTGTTTTTT. Encoded protein: CASRGSGGATGELFF. V is TRBV9 and J is TRBJ2-2; 11 bases match TRBD2. Unmatched junction bases numbered 4, after V lost 5 bases and J lost 4 bases. The CDR3 covers 15 residues. CDR1 SGDLS and CDR2 YYNGEE come from the germline V gene.